This TCR beta chain was captured by sequencing in a study of CXCR3-negative and CXCR3-positive naive CD8 T cells. The study, taken as a whole, reports: Hydrophobicity was higher for TRB CDR3s found in CXCR3-positive naive cells than in CXCR3-negative naive cells. Upon cryopreservation, CXCR3 expression partially decreased, and most assays used fresh PBMCs. Sequencing showed both naive subsets with comparably high diversity, and memory CD8+ cells much lower.

Points on this clonotype: The antigen is undetermined.

Every individual CD8+ T cell subset underwent sorting in triplicate at more than 250,000 cells apiece. Phenotypically, naive CD8+ T cells corresponded to CD45RO-CCR7+CD27+CD95-. This CDR3 has 16 amino acids. Germline CDR1 and CDR2: DFQATT and SNEGSKA (reference sequence). Via 5' RACE with UMI labels, TRB cDNA libraries were prepared. TCRdb derives one entry per CDR3 protein from the 5' RACE reads, leaving out DNA. Its clone listing holds some 99,000 distinct CDR3 sequences. The chain combines TRBV20-1 with TRBJ1-3. Sequencing was done on a sample of naive CXCR3+ CD8+ T cells from blood. Subset indicated: CD45RO-CCR7+CD27+CD95- naive CD8+ T cells expressing CXCR3 (TNR3+). The source is a human donor in good health. Some clones in this sample may be carry-over from other donors' samples. The chain's CDR3 is CSARDRRVSSGNTIYF.